This TCR beta chain was identified during a study of cytomegalovirus exposure and HLA in healthy donors. Germline lookup yields CDR1 SGHNT and CDR2 YYREEE (reference sequence). Trimming cost V 3 bases and J 10 bases, with 7 bases left between them. CDR3 length: 11 residues. The data were produced by immunoSEQ multiplex PCR, yet TCRdb's version contains in-frame clones alone and is incomplete. The sample has over 130,000 clones; 70% to 90% are singletons. The study drew the donors from its approximately 110-subject validation cohort, separate from the roughly 700-subject first cohort. Specimen: PBMCs. This clonotype originated in a man aged 18 to 30 in good health and CMV-seropositive. This sequence joins TRBV5-4 and TRBJ2-2, with D unclear. The CDR3 DNA follows: TGTGCCAGCAGCTCGACAATGGAGCTGTTTTTT. Protein: CASSSTMELFF.